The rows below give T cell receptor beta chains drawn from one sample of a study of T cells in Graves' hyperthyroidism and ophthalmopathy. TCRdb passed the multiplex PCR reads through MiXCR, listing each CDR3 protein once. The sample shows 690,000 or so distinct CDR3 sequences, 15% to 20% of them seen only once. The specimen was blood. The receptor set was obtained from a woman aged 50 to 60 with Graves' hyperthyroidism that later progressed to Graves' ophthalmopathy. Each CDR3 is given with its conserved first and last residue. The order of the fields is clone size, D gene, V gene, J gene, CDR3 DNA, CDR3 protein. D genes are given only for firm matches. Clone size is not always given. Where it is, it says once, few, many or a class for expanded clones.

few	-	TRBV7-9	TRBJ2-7	TGTGCCAGCTCTCAGACCGGCGGTTCCTACGAGCAGTACTTC	CASSQTGGSYEQYF
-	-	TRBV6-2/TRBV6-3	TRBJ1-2	TGTGCCAGCAGTTACCAAGACGGGCTAGGACATGGCTACACCTTC	CASSYQDGLGHGYTF
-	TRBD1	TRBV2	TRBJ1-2	TGTGCCAGCAGTGCCCGATGGACAGGGGGCGACGGCGGCTACACCTTC	CASSARWTGGDGGYTF
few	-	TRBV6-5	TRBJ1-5	TGTGCCAGCAGTTACCTTTCGGGCCCTAATCAGCCCCAGCATTTT	CASSYLSGPNQPQHF
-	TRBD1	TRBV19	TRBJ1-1	TGTGCCAGTCTGAGGGACAGGTGGGGCACTGAAGCTTTCTTT	CASLRDRWGTEAFF
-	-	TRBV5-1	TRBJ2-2	TGCGCCAGCAGCTTAACCACAAAAACAACCGGGGAGCTGTTTTTT	CASSLTTKTTGELFF
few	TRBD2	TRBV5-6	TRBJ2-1	TGTGCCAGCAGCTTCGGCCCACCCGCTAGCGGGGGGGCAAATGAGCAGTTCTTC	CASSFGPPASGGANEQFF
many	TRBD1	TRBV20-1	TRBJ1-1	TGCAGTGCTAGAGTGGCCGGGACAGGGAGAAGTGCTGAAGCTTTCTTT	CSARVAGTGRSAEAFF
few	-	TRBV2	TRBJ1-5	TGTGCCAGCAGTGACGTCCGGATATCGATTAATCAGCCCCAGCATTTT	CASSDVRISINQPQHF
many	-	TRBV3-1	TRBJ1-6	TGTGCCAGCAGCCAATCAAGGGACTCACCCCTCCACTTT	CASSQSRDSPLHF
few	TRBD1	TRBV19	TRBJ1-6	TGTGCCAGTAAAGACAGGGGGAGTGATTCACCCCTCCACTTT	CASKDRGSDSPLHF
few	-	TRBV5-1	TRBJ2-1	TGCGCCAGCAGCTTGGATCGGATACGCTCCTACAATGAGCAGTTCTTC	CASSLDRIRSYNEQFF
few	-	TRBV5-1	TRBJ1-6	TGCGCCAGCAGCTCCCAAGACCGGAGCTCCTATAATTCACCCCTCCACTTT	CASSSQDRSSYNSPLHF
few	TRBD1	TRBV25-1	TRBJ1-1	TGTGCCAGCAGCCCCGGGACAGGGTATGTGGTGAACACTGAAGCTTTCTTT	CASSPGTGYVVNTEAFF
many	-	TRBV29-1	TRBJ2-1	TGCAGCGTTGAAGGTAGCCGGGACTCGATCAATGAGCAGTTCTTC	CSVEGSRDSINEQFF
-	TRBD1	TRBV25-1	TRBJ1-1	TGTGCCAGCAGTGAATTGAAGACAGGGGGCGCGAGCACTGAAGCTTTCTTT	CASSELKTGGASTEAFF
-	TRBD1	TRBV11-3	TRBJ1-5	TGTGCCAGCAGCTTTAGCCGGGACAGGCTCAATCAGCCCCAGCATTTT	CASSFSRDRLNQPQHF
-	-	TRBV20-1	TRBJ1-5	TGCAGTGCTAGTAGGGGAAATCAGCCCCAGCATTTT	CSASRGNQPQHF
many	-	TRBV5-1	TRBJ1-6	TGCGCCAGCAGCTTGGTTGGGGTAATCTCACCCCTCCACTTT	CASSLVGVISPLHF
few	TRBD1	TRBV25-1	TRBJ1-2	TGTGCCAGCCGCGTGACAGGGGGCCGGGGCGGCTACACCTTC	CASRVTGGRGGYTF
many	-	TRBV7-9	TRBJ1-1	TGTGCCAGCAGCTTGGAGGAAGCTTTCTTT	CASSLEEAFF
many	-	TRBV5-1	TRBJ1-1	TGCGCCAGCAGCTTAGTTTTCGGACTGAACACTGAAGCTTTCTTT	CASSLVFGLNTEAFF
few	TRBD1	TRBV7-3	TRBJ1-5	TGTGCCAGCAGCTCAGCTGACAGGGGCGGTCAGCCCCAGCATTTT	CASSSADRGGQPQHF
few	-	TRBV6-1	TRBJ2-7	TGTGCCAGCAGTTCGGGATATGGGGCCTACGAGCAGTACTTC	CASSSGYGAYEQYF
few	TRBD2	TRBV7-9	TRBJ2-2	TGTGCCAGCAGCCCTCCTGAGCGGGGGGCCGACACCGGGGAGCTGTTTTTT	CASSPPERGADTGELFF
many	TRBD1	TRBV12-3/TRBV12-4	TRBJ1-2	TGTGCCAGCAGCCTTCGACAGGGGGGGACGCGCGGCTACACCTTC	CASSLRQGGTRGYTF
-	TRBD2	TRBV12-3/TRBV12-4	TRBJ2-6	TGTGCCAGCAGTTTGGGGCGGGGGGCCTATCATCCTGGGGCCAACGTCCTGACTTTC	CASSLGRGAYHPGANVLTF
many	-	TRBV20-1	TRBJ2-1	TGCAGTGCTAGTCTGGGGATCAATGAGCAGTTCTTC	CSASLGINEQFF
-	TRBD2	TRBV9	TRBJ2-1	TGTGCCAGCAGCAAGACGACCGGGGGGTATGAGCAGTTCTTC	CASSKTTGGYEQFF
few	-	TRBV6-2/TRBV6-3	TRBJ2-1	TGTGCCAGCAGTTACTACGTCAATGAGCAGTTCTTC	CASSYYVNEQFF
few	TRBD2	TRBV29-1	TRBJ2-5	TGCAGCTCTCTCTCCGGACCCGGGAGGATGGCCCAGTACTTC	CSSLSGPGRMAQYF
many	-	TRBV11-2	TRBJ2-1	TGTGCCAGTGGGGCTTCCTACAATGAGCAGTTCTTC	CASGASYNEQFF
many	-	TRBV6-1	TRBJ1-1	TGTGCCAGCACTCCCACAGCGAACACTGAAGCTTTCTTT	CASTPTANTEAFF
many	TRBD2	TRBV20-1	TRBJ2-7	TGCAGTGCTCCCTTCGGTACTAGCGGGAGGTCCTACGAGCAGTACTTC	CSAPFGTSGRSYEQYF
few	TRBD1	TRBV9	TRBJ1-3	TGTGCCAGCAGCCGAACAGGGGCCTCTGGAAACACCATATATTTT	CASSRTGASGNTIYF
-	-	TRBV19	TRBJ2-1	TGTGCCAGTAGTCCCGCTCAGGGGGGCAATGAGCAGTTCTTC	CASSPAQGGNEQFF
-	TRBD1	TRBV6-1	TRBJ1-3	TGTGCCAGCAGTTTCGGGACAGTGGACTCTGGAAACACCATATATTTT	CASSFGTVDSGNTIYF
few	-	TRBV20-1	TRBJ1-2	TGCAGTGCTAGAGATAGGGGACTAACGAACTATGGCTACACCTTC	CSARDRGLTNYGYTF
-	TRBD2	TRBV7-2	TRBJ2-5	TGTGCCAGCAGCTTAACGCGGGGGGCTAAAGAGACCCAGTACTTC	CASSLTRGAKETQYF
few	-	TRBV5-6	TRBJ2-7	TGTGCCAGCAAAGCCACTTATTCAAGTCACTACGAGCAGTACTTC	CASKATYSSHYEQYF
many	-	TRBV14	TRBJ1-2	TGTGCCAGCAGCCAAGGGTCCGCCGACTATGGCTACACCTTC	CASSQGSADYGYTF
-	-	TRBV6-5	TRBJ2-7	TGTGCCAGCAGTTCCCGGGGGCCTCTCGAGCAGTACTTC	CASSSRGPLEQYF
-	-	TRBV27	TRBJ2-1	TGTGCCAGCAGAGAGCGTTACAATGAGCAGTTCTTC	CASRERYNEQFF
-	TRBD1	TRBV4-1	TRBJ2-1	TGCGCCAGCAAGGGGGCAGACAATGAGCAGTTCTTC	CASKGADNEQFF
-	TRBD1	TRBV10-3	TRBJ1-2	TGTGCCATCAGTGGGGCCCAGGGGGCCTATGGCTACACCTTC	CAISGAQGAYGYTF
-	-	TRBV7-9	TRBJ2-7	TGTGCCAGCAGCCAGCCCCGGGACTTCTCCTACGAGCAGTACTTC	CASSQPRDFSYEQYF
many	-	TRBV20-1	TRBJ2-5	TGCAGTGCAGGGGGAAAAGAGACCCAGTACTTC	CSAGGKETQYF
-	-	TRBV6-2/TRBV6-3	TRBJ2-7	TGTGCCAGCAGCCCAGGGATCCCCTCCTACGAGCAGTACTTC	CASSPGIPSYEQYF
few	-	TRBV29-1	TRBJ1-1	TGCAGCGGCAGCCGGGACACGAACACTGAAGCTTTCTTT	CSGSRDTNTEAFF
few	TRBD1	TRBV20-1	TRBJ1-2	TGCAGTGCCGCCCTAACAGGGGCAAGTGGCTACACCTTC	CSAALTGASGYTF
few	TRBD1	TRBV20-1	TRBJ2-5	TGCAGTGCCAAAGGACAGGGGGCACAAGAGACCCAGTACTTC	CSAKGQGAQETQYF